These 32 T cell receptor beta chains were sequenced from one sample in a study of early T cells in non-severe SARS-CoV-2 infection (dated by TCRdb to the early 2020s). The library was built by means of 5' RACE. The instrument was a NextSeq 500. Through fastp at Q25 and MiXCR, TCRdb rebuilt clones from the public reads, retaining in-frame beta chains. Rows with a matching CDR3 protein are joined into one entry that keeps the most common DNA and genes. For this sample there are 43,000 or so distinct CDR3 sequences; roughly 7% appear just once. The ten largest clones add up to roughly 8.5% of the sample. The sample was whole blood. These receptors were obtained from an adult who was a healthcare worker with PCR-confirmed SARS-CoV-2 infection or an uninfected control (not recorded which).

This clonotype was observed a few times. The chain couples TRBV6-1 to TRBJ1-6, with a weak D call TRBD1 (6 bases). Between the trimmed V and J ends, which lost 7 bases and 7 bases, there was a span of 26 bases. The CDR3 length is 18 residues. Germline V gives CDR1 MNHNS, CDR2 SASEGT. CDR3 sequence: CASTTHAGTPYGNSPLHF. The CDR3, as DNA: TGTGCCAGCACTACACATGCCGGGACACCCTATGGGAATTCACCCCTCCACTTT.

The V and J genes are TRBV6-6 and TRBJ2-7; D possibly corresponds to TRBD1 (5 bases). V dropped 2 bases and J dropped 1 base, with 15 bases sitting between them. Germline CDR1 and CDR2: MNHNY and SVGAGI (reference sequence). The CDR3 length is 16 residues. CDR3 DNA sequence: TGTGCCAGCAGTTACGGGGCGTCCCAGATATCCTACGAGCAGTACTTC. Translated: CASSYGASQISYEQYF.

This clonotype was picked up many times. This chain joins TRBV6-6 and TRBJ1-1; 8 nucleotides agree with TRBD1. This CDR3 has 14 residues. The ends lost 7 bases at V and 3 bases at J; junction bases unmatched: 7. Germline V gene lookup returns CDR1 MNHNY and CDR2 SVGAGI (reference sequence). CDR3 nucleotide sequence: TGTGCCAGCACCCCCCGACAGGGGTACACTGAAGCTTTCTTT. Its translation is CASTPRQGYTEAFF.

This clonotype was counted at least ten times. The chain links TRBV5-5 to TRBJ2-3, with TRBD1 matching 8 bases. J gave up 5 bases and V 0 bases, and 8 bases lay outside the gene matches. The V gene's germline CDR1 is SGHKS and CDR2 YYEKEE (reference sequence). The CDR3 runs 16 residues. The CDR3 DNA reads as TGTGCCAGCAGCTTGGTGTGGGCAGGGGGCAAAGATACGCAGTATTTT. Translating gives CASSLVWAGGKDTQYF.

This clonotype was found a few times. J is TRBJ2-7 and V is TRBV28, with no clear D. The CDR3 length is 14 residues. The V gene's germline CDR1 is MDHEN and CDR2 SYDVKM. The V end was cut by 2 bases, the J end by 0 bases, with 8 bases between. The CDR3 sequence is CASSLGTLSYEQYF. In DNA form, the CDR3 reads TGTGCCAGCAGTTTAGGAACCCTCTCCTACGAGCAGTACTTC. The whole variable domain, remainder taken from reference TRBV28 and TRBJ2-7, is DVKVTQSSRYLVKRTGEKVFLECVQDMDHENMFWYRQDPGLGLRLIYFSYDVKMKEKGDIPEGYSVSREKKERFSLILESASTNQTSMYLCASSLGTLSYEQYFGPGTRLTVT.

This clonotype was seen ten or more times. The chain links TRBV12-3 or TRBV12-4 to TRBJ2-3, with 8 bases fitting TRBD1. The CDR3 covers 15 residues. Trimming cost V 6 bases and J 3 bases; bases outside gene matches: 8. As DNA, the CDR3 is TGTGCCAGCAGCCGGACAGGGAGTCGAACAGATACGCAGTATTTT. Protein sequence: CASSRTGSRTDTQYF.

With regard to this clonotype: Given a much more abundant clone one base away, this may be a read error. This rearrangement joins TRBV6-2 or TRBV6-3 to TRBJ1-1; TRBD1 might be the D (5 bases). This CDR3 has 13 residues. Germline CDR1 is MNHEY and CDR2 is SVGEGT. Trimming removed 4 bases from V and 8 bases from J, with 14 bases in between. The CDR3 region is CASSSTDSEEAFF. CDR3 nucleotide sequence: TGTGCCAGCAGTTCCACAGACAGCGAAGAAGCTTTCTTT.

This sequence joins TRBV7-2 and TRBJ2-5; 7 bases fit TRBD1. The CDR3 length is 16 residues. From germline, CDR1 is SGHTA and CDR2 FQGNSA. V lost 2 bases, J lost 0 bases, and 6 bases stayed unmatched. The CDR3 region is CASSLNEGQYQETQYF. The CDR3 DNA reads TGTGCCAGCAGCTTAAATGAGGGACAGTACCAAGAGACCCAGTACTTC. The entire variable domain, with the rest obtained from reference TRBV7-2 and TRBJ2-5, is as follows: GAGVSQSPSNKVTEKGKDVELRCDPISGHTALYWYRQSLGQGLEFLIYFQGNSAPDKSGLPSDRFSAERTGGSVSTLTIQRTQQEDSAVYLCASSLNEGQYQETQYFGPGTRLLVL.

Ten or more counts support this clonotype. The chain uses TRBV30 and TRBJ2-3, with 12 bases lining up with TRBD2. The CDR3 has 17 amino acids. In germline, CDR1 is GTSNPN, CDR2 SVGIG (reference sequence). Germline trimming cut 3 bases from V and 2 bases from J; bases unmatched to any gene: 9. DNA of the CDR3: TGTGCCTGGAGCTCACTTCGGACTAGCGGGGTCACAGATACGCAGTATTTT. This encodes CAWSSLRTSGVTDTQYF.

This clonotype was seen a handful of times. This rearrangement joins TRBV28 to TRBJ2-7; TRBD1 matches at 11 bases. CDR1 is MDHEN and CDR2 is SYDVKM in the germline V gene. This CDR3 has 15 residues. Unmatched junction bases numbered 4, after V lost 3 bases and J lost 3 bases. DNA for the CDR3: TGTGCCAGCAGTTTTTCCGGGACAGGGGGCTACGAGCAGTACTTC. Translated, it gives CASSFSGTGGYEQYF.

The table lists this clonotype with many counts. The chain joins TRBV7-2 to TRBJ1-2; D is undetermined. CDR1 is SGHTA, CDR2 FQGNSA, per germline. The V and J ends lost 1 base and 4 bases respectively, with 7 bases between them. The CDR3 loop spans 13 amino acids. DNA of the CDR3: TGTGCCAGCAGCTTAGTGCCGGCCTATGGCTACACCTTC. It is translated as CASSLVPAYGYTF.

This clonotype was recorded many times. The chain combines TRBV10-2 with TRBJ2-7; 9 bases match TRBD1. The germline V gene has CDR1 WSHSY and CDR2 SAAADI. Germline trimming cut 6 bases from V and 6 bases from J; bases unmatched to any gene: 6. CDR3 length: 13 residues. The DNA of the CDR3 is TGCGCCAGCAGGAGGACAGGGGAGGGCGAGCAGTACTTC. Protein: CASRRTGEGEQYF.

This clonotype was observed many times. This chain links TRBV28 with TRBJ2-7, with D tentatively TRBD1 (6 bases). This CDR3 has 13 residues. The germline V gene has CDR1 MDHEN and CDR2 SYDVKM. V lost 5 bases, J lost 3 bases, and 11 bases lay in between. The CDR3 protein is CASSPGQFYEQYF. DNA for the CDR3: TGTGCCAGCAGTCCAGGACAGTTCTACGAGCAGTACTTC.

This clonotype was counted between two and nine times. This chain links TRBV7-3 with TRBJ1-1, with unresolved D. CDR3 length: 13 amino acids. Trimming stripped 5 bases from V and 5 bases from J, with 12 bases between. CDR1 and CDR2 (germline): SGHTA, FQGTGA. The CDR3 loop reads CASSPDEETEAFF. In DNA, the CDR3 is TGTGCCAGCAGCCCGGACGAAGAGACTGAAGCTTTCTTT.

This clonotype was observed many times. The junction does not match germline at one end; this may be a read error. The CDR3 DNA sequence: TGTGCCAGCAGTTTGGACCCAAGCTATGGCTACACCTTC. It specifies CASSLDPSYGYTF. This chain uses TRBV5-6 with TRBJ1-2; no firm D call. Looked up from germline, CDR1 is SGHDT and CDR2 is YYEEEE. The CDR3 length is 13 residues.

This clonotype came up many times. The gene calls are TRBV2 and TRBJ2-7, with D unresolved. The germline V gene has CDR1 SNHLY and CDR2 FYNNEI. The CDR3 is made up of 12 amino acids. The V end was cut by 1 base, the J end by 1 base, with 2 bases between. The CDR3 sequence: CASSEGSYEQYF. The CDR3 coding sequence is TGTGCCAGCAGTGAAGGGTCCTACGAGCAGTACTTC.

This clonotype was counted between two and nine times. The J gene is TRBJ1-5, the V gene TRBV7-8; TRBD1 aligns across 7 bases. This CDR3 contains 17 residues. CDR1 and CDR2 (germline): SGHVS, FQNEAQ. V trimming: 0 bases; J trimming: 3 bases; junction bases outside the gene matches: 8. The CDR3 region is CASSLAHRTGFNQPQHF. Here the CDR3 DNA reads TGTGCCAGCAGCTTAGCCCATCGGACAGGCTTCAATCAGCCCCAGCATTTT. Together with reference TRBV7-8 and TRBJ1-5, the CDR3 gives the full variable domain: GAGVSQSPRYKVAKRGQDVALRCDPISGHVSLFWYQQALGQGPEFLTYFQNEAQLDKSGLPSDRFFAERPEGSVSTLKIQRTQQEDSAVYLCASSLAHRTGFNQPQHFGDGTRLSIL.

This clonotype was recorded at least ten times. V is TRBV5-4 and J is TRBJ2-7; tentatively, D is TRBD1 (6 bases). V lost 0 bases to trimming and J lost 0 bases, with 7 bases between them. CDR1 is SGHNT, CDR2 YYREEE, per germline (reference sequence). The CDR3 has 14 amino acids. CDR3 residues: CASSLGDNSYEQYF. DNA of the CDR3: TGTGCCAGCAGCTTGGGGGACAACTCCTACGAGCAGTACTTC.

This clonotype was recorded at least ten times. The J gene is TRBJ1-3, the V gene TRBV30; D is uncertain. Trimming pared 4 bases from V and 0 bases from J, leaving 13 bases between. Germline CDR1 is GTSNPN and CDR2 is SVGIG (reference sequence). The CDR3 sequence is 15 residues long. The CDR3 nucleotides are TGTGCCTGGATTCCTGGACCGTACTCTGGAAACACCATATATTTT. Translation: CAWIPGPYSGNTIYF.

This clonotype was observed many times. This chain joins TRBV6-5 and TRBJ2-4; 8 positions agree with TRBD1. Germline V lookup: CDR1 MNHEY, CDR2 SVGAGI. The V and J ends lost 7 bases and 8 bases, in that order; junction bases with no gene match: 7. The CDR3 spans 13 residues. CDR3 amino acids: CASNSGQGDIQYF. The CDR3 nucleotides read TGTGCCAGCAACTCCGGACAGGGAGACATTCAGTACTTC.

This clonotype occurred a few times. This chain links TRBV7-6 with TRBJ1-1, with D possibly matching TRBD1 (5 bases). Per the germline V gene, CDR1 is SGHVS and CDR2 is FNYEAQ. Trimming removed 4 bases from V and 3 bases from J, with 21 bases in between. This CDR3 is built from 17 residues. The CDR3 coding sequence is TGTGCCAGCAGCTCGTCTTCCAGGGCTGGGACGGACACTGAAGCTTTCTTT. Translation gives CASSSSSRAGTDTEAFF.

This clonotype showed up many times. The chain recombines TRBV10-3 with TRBJ1-1; D possibly corresponds to TRBD1 (5 bases). Germline loops: CDR1 ENHRY, CDR2 SYGVKD. V gave up 7 bases and J gave up 1 base, with 13 bases separating them. The CDR3 totals 14 residues. CDR3 sequence: CAINRGPENTEAFF. The CDR3 nucleotides are TGTGCCATCAATCGGGGCCCTGAGAACACTGAAGCTTTCTTT.

The J gene is TRBJ2-5, the V gene TRBV7-8; 7 nucleotides line up with TRBD1. Germline values: CDR1 SGHVS, CDR2 FQNEAQ. V trimming: 3 bases; J trimming: 3 bases; junction bases outside the gene matches: 1. CDR3 length: 13 amino acids. The CDR3 DNA sequence: TGTGCCAGCAGCTTGGGACAGAAAGAGACCCAGTACTTC. As protein: CASSLGQKETQYF.

This clonotype was seen a handful of times. This chain links TRBV20-1 with TRBJ2-7; D may be TRBD1 (6 bases). Trimming left V 4 bases short and J 3 bases short, with 16 bases between. The CDR3 consists of 14 residues. Germline V lookup: CDR1 DFQATT, CDR2 SNEGSKA (reference sequence). In nucleotides, the CDR3 is TGCAGTGCTATGTATGTCAGGGGCGGCTACGAGCAGTACTTC. Its translation: CSAMYVRGGYEQYF.

This clonotype has a count of ten or more. This chain joins TRBV4-2 and TRBJ1-4, with 8 bases aligning to TRBD1. CDR3 size: 17 residues. The V gene end was trimmed by 4 bases and the J gene end by 0 bases; junction bases not matched to a gene: 7. Germline V lookup: CDR1 LGHNA, CDR2 YNFKEQ. Written as DNA, the CDR3 is TGTGCCAGCAGCCTAGGACAGGGAATCGCAACTAATGAAAAACTGTTTTTT. Its protein product is CASSLGQGIATNEKLFF.

This clonotype was counted between two and nine times. The chain couples TRBV7-9 to TRBJ2-5; 14 bases fit TRBD2. CDR3 length: 17 residues. Germline V gene lookup returns CDR1 SEHNR and CDR2 FQNEAQ (reference sequence). V lost 5 bases to trimming and J lost 2 bases; unmatched junction nucleotides: 7. The CDR3 DNA sequence: TGTGCCAGCAGCCCCGGGACTAGCGGGGGAGGACAAGAGACCCAGTACTTC. Its protein is CASSPGTSGGGQETQYF.

The chain joins TRBV3-1 to TRBJ2-5; TRBD2 matches 7 bases. This CDR3 has 16 residues. The germline gives CDR1 LGHDT, CDR2 YNNKEL (reference sequence). The junction had 6 bases not matched to a gene; V was cut back by 2 bases and J by 0 bases. The CDR3 spells CASSQLGLPNQETQYF. Written as DNA, the CDR3 is TGTGCCAGCAGCCAACTGGGACTACCGAACCAAGAGACCCAGTACTTC.

This clonotype was recorded a few times. This chain joins TRBV15 and TRBJ2-3; 7 nucleotides line up with TRBD1. The V gene's germline CDR1 is LNHNV and CDR2 YYDKDF (reference sequence). The ends lost 0 bases at V and 4 bases at J; junction bases unmatched: 7. The CDR3 is 16 amino acids. The chain's CDR3 is CATSRDIDRAADTQYF. The CDR3 nucleotides are TGTGCCACCAGCAGAGATATCGACAGGGCGGCAGATACGCAGTATTTT.

This clonotype occurred a few times. A read error may produce the germline difference seen at one junction end. The V gene is TRBV12-3 or TRBV12-4, the J gene TRBJ1-4; D uncertain. This CDR3 has 14 amino acids. CDR3 sequence: CATSFGVTNEKLFF. The CDR3 nucleotides read TGTGCCACCAGTTTCGGTGTAACTAATGAAAAACTGTTTTTT.

The chain couples TRBV3-1 to TRBJ2-1; no clear D gene. V lost 1 base, J lost 4 bases, and 8 bases lay in between. CDR1 is LGHDT and CDR2 is YNNKEL in the germline V gene (reference sequence). The CDR3 length is 14 residues. The CDR3 DNA reads TGTGCCAGCAGCCAAGGTCGAGGTTACAATGAGCAGTTCTTC. This encodes CASSQGRGYNEQFF.

The chain carries TRBV10-1 and TRBJ2-5, with D unclear. This CDR3 is built from 13 residues. Germline assignment: CDR1 WNHNN and CDR2 SYGVQD (reference sequence). The V gene lost 0 bases and the J gene lost 2 bases, with 4 bases spanning the gap. For the CDR3, the DNA is TGCGCCAGCAGTGAGTCCACACAAGAGACCCAGTACTTC. Residues: CASSESTQETQYF.

This clonotype was seen ten or more times. This chain uses TRBV20-1 with TRBJ1-5, with D unresolved. V lost 5 bases and J 2 bases, leaving 7 bases between the germline ends. The CDR3 length is 12 residues. From germline, CDR1 is DFQATT and CDR2 SNEGSKA (reference sequence). The CDR3 here is CSADRGNQPQHF. The CDR3 coding sequence is TGCAGTGCTGACCGTGGCAATCAGCCCCAGCATTTT.